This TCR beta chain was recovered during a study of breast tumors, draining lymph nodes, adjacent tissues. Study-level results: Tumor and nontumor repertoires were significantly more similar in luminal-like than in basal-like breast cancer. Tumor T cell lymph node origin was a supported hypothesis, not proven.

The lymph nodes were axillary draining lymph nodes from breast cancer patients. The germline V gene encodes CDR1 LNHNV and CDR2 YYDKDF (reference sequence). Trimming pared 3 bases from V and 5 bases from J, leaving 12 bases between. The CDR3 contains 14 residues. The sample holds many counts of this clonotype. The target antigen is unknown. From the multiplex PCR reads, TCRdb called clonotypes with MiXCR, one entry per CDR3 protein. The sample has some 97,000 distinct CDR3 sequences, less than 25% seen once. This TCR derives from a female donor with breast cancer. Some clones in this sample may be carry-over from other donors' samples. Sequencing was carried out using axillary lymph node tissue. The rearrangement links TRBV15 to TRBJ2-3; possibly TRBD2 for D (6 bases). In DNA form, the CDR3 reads TGTGCCACCAGCAGTCGATGGGGAGGAGATACGCAGTATTTT. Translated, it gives CATSSRWGGDTQYF. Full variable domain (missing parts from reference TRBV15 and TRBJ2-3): DAMVIQNPRYQVTQFGKPVTLSCSQTLNHNVMYWYQQKSSQAPKLLFHYYDKDFNNEADTPDNFQSRRPNTSFCFLDIRSPGLGDTAMYLCATSSRWGGDTQYFGPGTRLTVL.